Shown below are 11 T cell receptor beta chains from a single sample sequenced in a study of blood T cells in healthy people across ages. The second PCR ran 7 to 11 cycles with a sample-barcoded 5' primer and J-beta primers. TCRdb recomputed calls from the 5' RACE reads with MiXCR, one row per CDR3 protein. The table has approximately 1.5 million distinct CDR3 sequences, about 45% seen once; the top ten hold 4%. Source material: blood. These receptor sequences come from a woman aged 18-29 years in good health.

This clonotype showed up many times. The chain combines TRBV3-1 with TRBJ2-7; 12 bases fit TRBD1. This CDR3 region has 15 residues. From germline, CDR1 is LGHDT and CDR2 YNNKEL (reference sequence). V trimming: 1 base; J trimming: 5 bases; junction bases outside the gene matches: 3. The CDR3 coding sequence is TGTGCCAGCAGCCAAGCCGGGACAGGGGGCCACGAGCAGTACTTC. Translated: CASSQAGTGGHEQYF.

This clonotype occurred many times. This chain joins TRBV4-3 and TRBJ2-3, with TRBD2 matching over 10 bases. The V and J ends lost 0 bases and 1 base, in that order; junction bases with no gene match: 4. The V gene's germline CDR1 is LGHNA and CDR2 YSLEER. This CDR3 contains 17 residues. The CDR3 here is CASSQDTSGDRTDTQYF. In nucleotides, the CDR3 is TGCGCCAGCAGCCAAGATACTAGCGGGGATCGCACAGATACGCAGTATTTT.

The chain joins TRBV20-1 to TRBJ1-5; D is ambiguous. Trimming cost V 6 bases and J 0 bases, with 12 bases left between them. This CDR3 has 14 residues. CDR1 is DFQATT and CDR2 is SNEGSKA in the germline V gene (reference sequence). CDR3 residues: CSARTGSSNQPQHF. The CDR3, as DNA: TGCAGTGCCCGGACCGGGAGTAGCAATCAGCCCCAGCATTTT.

The rearrangement uses TRBV6-5 and TRBJ2-2, with no clear D. The V end lost 4 bases, the J end lost 0 bases, and 9 bases lay between the germline ends. Germline-derived CDR1 and CDR2 are MNHEY and SVGAGI. The CDR3 is 15 amino acids. The chain's CDR3 is CASSLSVANTGELFF. CDR3 DNA sequence: TGTGCCAGCAGTTTATCCGTAGCGAACACCGGGGAGCTGTTTTTT.

The chain links TRBV28 to TRBJ1-4; weak D call: TRBD1 (5 bases). Germline V gives CDR1 MDHEN, CDR2 SYDVKM. V was cut by 8 bases and J by 4 bases, with 14 bases left in between. The CDR3 spans 14 residues. CDR3 DNA sequence: TGTGCCAGCGGAGGACAAATTCTTAATGAAAAACTGTTTTTT. Its protein is CASGGQILNEKLFF.

The chain is built from TRBV6-2 or TRBV6-3 and TRBJ2-6, with D maybe TRBD1 (6 bases). CDR1 is MNHEY and CDR2 is SVGEGT in the germline V gene. This CDR3 contains 14 residues. V was shortened by 10 bases and J by 3 bases, with 13 bases between the two germline ends. This chain's CDR3 is CATDTGIGANVLTF. Written as DNA, the CDR3 is TGTGCCACCGACACAGGGATTGGGGCCAACGTCCTGACTTTC.

This clonotype appeared a few times. The chain joins TRBV12-5 to TRBJ2-1; D gene unclear. This CDR3 region has 12 residues. The V and J ends lost 6 bases and 6 bases respectively, with 9 bases between them. The germline CDR1 and CDR2 sequences are LGHNT and FRNRAP. The CDR3 is CASGIPINEQFF. Here the CDR3 DNA reads TGTGCTAGTGGAATCCCAATCAATGAGCAGTTCTTC.

CDR3 in DNA: TGTGCCACCGGGGGAGACTCCTACGAGCAGTACTTC. Translated: CATGGDSYEQYF. V gene TRBV10-3 combines with J gene TRBJ2-7; possible D gene TRBD2, 6 bases. With 10 bases removed from V and 0 bases from J, the gap between germline ends came to 10 bases. The length of the CDR3 is 12 residues. Germline values: CDR1 ENHRY, CDR2 SYGVKD.

The genes are TRBV7-9 and TRBJ1-2; D remains unclear. From germline, CDR1 is SEHNR and CDR2 FQNEAQ (reference sequence). V lost 2 bases, J lost 2 bases, and 6 bases lay in between. The CDR3 sequence is 13 residues long. This CDR3 is CASSLILNYGYTF. In nucleotides, the CDR3 is TGTGCCAGCAGCTTAATCCTAAACTATGGCTACACCTTC.

This chain uses TRBV7-9 with TRBJ2-4; D unclear. The CDR3 runs to 15 residues. Germline V gene sequence: CDR1 SEHNR, CDR2 FQNEAQ (reference sequence). Trimming stripped 0 bases from V and 0 bases from J, with 6 bases between. CDR3 coding DNA: TGTGCCAGCAGCTTAGCGATGCTAGCCAAAAACATTCAGTACTTC. Its translation is CASSLAMLAKNIQYF.

This clonotype was seen a few times. The V gene is TRBV6-2 or TRBV6-3, the J gene TRBJ2-7; TRBD2 is a possible D gene (5 bases). Germline V gene data show CDR1 as MNHEY and CDR2 as SVGEGT. V shed 0 bases and J shed 7 bases, with 16 bases lying between them. There are 15 residues in the CDR3. CDR3 in amino acids: CASSYSRTPSGEQYF. The CDR3 nucleotides are TGTGCCAGCAGTTACTCAAGGACTCCGTCGGGTGAGCAGTACTTC.